This T cell receptor (beta chain) was recovered during a study of cytomegalovirus exposure and HLA in healthy donors. Study-wide results and caveats: From TCR beta sequences, most subjects' HLA-A and HLA-B alleles were reportedly predicted accurately. A prior analysis recorded that most TCR beta V segments were productive about 90% or about 30% of the time.

The V end was cut by 3 bases, the J end by 0 bases, with 3 bases between. This CDR3 spans 13 amino acids. Per germline, CDR1 SGHVS and CDR2 FQNEAQ. This clone was seen more than once but under ten times. Its antigen is unidentified. Use of 60 Vbeta and 13 Jbeta primers characterized the PCR. TCRdb's table, derived via immunoSEQ multiplex PCR, lists solely in-frame clones and lacks some. The table shows 65,000 to 75,000 clones, with approximately 64% occurring only once. The source is a middle-aged man in good health and CMV-seropositive. Source material: PBMCs. The rearrangement joins TRBV7-8 to TRBJ1-5; D unclear. The chain's CDR3 is CASSFYSNQPQHF. The DNA for the CDR3 is TGTGCCAGCAGCTTTTATAGCAATCAGCCCCAGCATTTT.